Each of the 29 T cell receptor beta chains below was sequenced from the same sample in a study of blood T cell repertoires in COVID-19. Profiled with immunoSEQ multiplex PCR; TCRdb holds only in-frame clones, not every one. Here the sample spans approximately 450,000 clones, roughly nine tenths being singletons. The sequenced sample was PBMCs or T cells enriched from blood (not recorded which). The receptors shown here come from a young man who had recovered from COVID-19.

The chain employs TRBV19 and TRBJ2-2; D perhaps matches TRBD2 (6 bases). Germline CDR1 LNHDA, CDR2 SQIVND (reference sequence). V lost 4 bases to trimming and J lost 6 bases, with 9 bases between them. CDR3 length equals 13 residues. The CDR3 spells CASSNERAGELFF. CDR3 DNA: TGTGCCAGTAGTAATGAGCGGGCCGGGGAGCTGTTTTTT.

V usage is TRBV4-1 and J usage is TRBJ1-3, with unresolved D. CDR3 length equals 14 residues. Looked up from germline, CDR1 is MGHRA and CDR2 is YSYEKL. The germline V and J ends were trimmed by 1 base and 7 bases, with 11 bases remaining between them. The CDR3 spells CASSQVAGSNTIYF. In DNA form, the CDR3 reads TGCGCCAGCAGCCAAGTAGCTGGGAGCAACACCATATATTTT.

This chain joins TRBV7-9 and TRBJ2-1, with TRBD2 matching over 13 bases. Germline lookup yields CDR1 SEHNR and CDR2 FQNEAQ (reference sequence). The length of the CDR3 is 15 residues. V lost 4 bases and J lost 8; bases outside the gene matches: 5. The DNA for the CDR3 is TGTGCCAGCAGCTCCGGGACTAGCGGGGATTATGAGCAGTTCTTC. It codes for CASSSGTSGDYEQFF. The variable domain in full, with the rest retrieved from reference TRBV7-9 and TRBJ2-1, is DTGVSQNPRHKITKRGQNVTFRCDPISEHNRLYWYRQTLGQGPEFLTYFQNEAQLEKSRLLSDRFSAERPKGSFSTLEIQRTEQGDSAMYLCASSSGTSGDYEQFFGPGTRLTVL.

This sequence joins TRBV11-1 and TRBJ2-3; 7 nucleotides agree with TRBD1. After removal of 5 bases from V and 6 bases from J, the junction contained 11 bases not matched to a gene. The CDR3 has 15 amino acids. The germline V gene encodes CDR1 SGHAT and CDR2 FQDESV (reference sequence). The CDR3 region has the DNA TGTGCCAGCAGCCCCCGGACAGGAGCTGGGGATACGCAGTATTTT. Its protein product is CASSPRTGAGDTQYF.

V usage is TRBV2 and J usage is TRBJ1-5, with D perhaps matching TRBD1 (5 bases). The CDR3 has 13 amino acids. V was cut by 4 bases and J by 5 bases, with 9 bases left in between. From germline, CDR1 is SNHLY and CDR2 FYNNEI. CDR3 nucleotide sequence: TGTGCCAGCAGTGGACAGTTAGATCAGCCCCAGCATTTT. Encoded protein: CASSGQLDQPQHF.

The V call is TRBV6-5, the J call TRBJ2-1; possibly TRBD2 for D (6 bases). The CDR3 runs 15 residues. Germline V CDR1 and CDR2: MNHEY, SVGAGI. The V end was cut by 7 bases, the J end by 2 bases, with 15 bases between. The CDR3 loop reads CASTPSSGPYNEQFF. Written as DNA, the CDR3 is TGTGCCAGCACCCCGAGTAGCGGCCCCTACAATGAGCAGTTCTTC.

The sample holds a few counts of this clone. This chain joins TRBV5-1 and TRBJ2-7, with 7 positions matching TRBD2. The germline gives CDR1 SGHRS, CDR2 YFSETQ. The CDR3 is 14 residues long. The V segment lost 4 bases and the J segment 3 bases; nucleotides outside the gene matches: 7. The CDR3 region is CASSEPGGLYEQYF. CDR3 DNA sequence: TGCGCCAGCAGCGAGCCGGGAGGACTCTACGAGCAGTACTTC.

The V and J genes are TRBV28 and TRBJ2-3; no firm D call. CDR1 and CDR2 (germline): MDHEN, SYDVKM. The CDR3 covers 12 residues. V was trimmed by 8 bases and J by 3 bases, leaving 9 bases between them. In DNA, the CDR3 is TGTGCCAGCGGTACGACTACAGATACGCAGTATTTT. As protein: CASGTTTDTQYF.

CDR3 in amino acids: CATSDLSGNTGELFF. CDR3 in DNA: TGTGCCACCAGTGATTTATCGGGGAACACCGGGGAGCTGTTTTTT. The chain is built from TRBV24-1 and TRBJ2-2; no clear D. CDR3 length: 15 amino acids. V dropped 1 base and J dropped 1 base, with 6 bases sitting between them. Germline assignment: CDR1 KGHDR and CDR2 SFDVKD.

This clone was picked up one time. The chain is built from TRBV7-9 and TRBJ2-5, with TRBD1 matching 7 bases. CDR3 length: 14 amino acids. V dropped 5 bases and J dropped 4; count of bases not matched to a gene: 7. Germline-derived CDR1 and CDR2 are SEHNR and FQNEAQ (reference sequence). The CDR3 spells CASSVLRQGETQYF. For the CDR3, the DNA is TGTGCCAGCAGCGTACTCCGACAGGGAGAGACCCAGTACTTC.

The rearrangement links TRBV4-2 to TRBJ2-2, with D uncertain. The length of the CDR3 is 16 residues. Trimming shortened V by 4 bases and J by 3 bases, and 15 bases separated the two germline ends. CDR1 and CDR2 (germline): LGHNA, YNFKEQ. CDR3 bases: TGTGCCAGCAGCCTCGCTCTGGCACAACACACCGGGGAGCTGTTTTTT. It encodes CASSLALAQHTGELFF.

The rearrangement uses TRBV3-1 (or the pseudogene TRBV3-2) and TRBJ2-5; no reliable D call. This CDR3 is 14 amino acids long. Germline-derived CDR1 and CDR2 are LGHDT and YNNKEL (reference sequence). Trimming took off 0 bases at V and 7 bases at J, with 12 bases between the two ends. The DNA of the CDR3 is TGTGCCAGCAGCCAAGACTACCTTGCCGGGACCCAGTACTTC. Translated, it gives CASSQDYLAGTQYF.

The rearrangement links TRBV30 to TRBJ2-7; 7 bases line up with TRBD1. Germline loops: CDR1 GTSNPN, CDR2 SVGIG (reference sequence). The CDR3 is 12 residues long. With V trimmed by 2 bases and J by 6 bases, 4 bases remained unmatched. CDR3 residues: CAWSTTGREQYF. DNA of the CDR3: TGTGCCTGGAGTACGACAGGGCGCGAGCAGTACTTC.

This clone was counted once. V usage is TRBV11-2 and J usage is TRBJ2-7, with 9 positions matching TRBD1. The CDR3 totals 13 residues. Germline lookup yields CDR1 SGHAT and CDR2 FQNNGV. Germline trimming cut 3 bases from V and 12 bases from J; bases unmatched to any gene: 9. CDR3 in DNA: TGTGCCAGCAGCTTCTCTCTAGGACAGGGGCCGTACTTC. It specifies CASSFSLGQGPYF.

The chain recombines TRBV7-2 with TRBJ2-5; D is possibly TRBD1 (6 bases). The CDR3 loop spans 13 amino acids. V lost 1 base, J lost 5 bases, and 8 bases lay in between. Germline CDR1 SGHTA, CDR2 FQGNSA. The CDR3 loop reads CASSLGDRETQYF. CDR3 in DNA: TGTGCCAGCAGCTTAGGCGACAGGGAGACCCAGTACTTC.

The sample holds one count of this clone. The chain uses TRBV20-1 and TRBJ2-7, with 12 bases fitting TRBD2. The CDR3 runs to 14 residues. J was trimmed by 6 bases and V by 3 bases; bases with no gene match: 6. Germline-derived CDR1 and CDR2 are DFQATT and SNEGSKA (reference sequence). The CDR3 DNA is TGCAGTGCTAGTGATGGACTAGCGGGATCCGAGCAGTACTTC. This encodes CSASDGLAGSEQYF.

In this sample, this clone turned up once. The rearrangement uses TRBV7-9 and TRBJ2-7, with D uncertain. This CDR3 is built from 14 residues. V lost 3 bases and J lost 3, with 12 bases in between. Germline V CDR1 and CDR2: SEHNR, FQNEAQ (reference sequence). This CDR3 reads CASSFGSGNYEQYF. In DNA, the CDR3 is TGTGCCAGCAGCTTCGGGTCCGGAAACTACGAGCAGTACTTC.

The V gene is TRBV18, the J gene TRBJ2-2; 8 nucleotides match TRBD1. The CDR3 totals 15 residues. Unmatched junction bases numbered 6, after V lost 3 bases and J lost 6 bases. Germline V gene sequence: CDR1 KGHSH, CDR2 LQKENI. In nucleotides, the CDR3 is TGTGCCAGCTCACCCTCCGGGACAGGTCCCGGGGAGCTGTTTTTT. Translating it yields CASSPSGTGPGELFF.

CDR3 residues: CASSRDRGRQPQHF. DNA of the CDR3: TGTGCCAGCAGCCGGGACAGGGGGCGACAGCCCCAGCATTTT. V gene TRBV28 combines with J gene TRBJ1-5, with TRBD1 identical over 12 bases. V gave up 6 bases and J gave up 7 bases; unmatched junction bases: 4. CDR3 length: 14 amino acids. CDR1 and CDR2 from the germline V gene are MDHEN and SYDVKM.

V and J are TRBV28 and TRBJ2-1; D gene ambiguous. Trimming removed 5 bases at V and 9 bases at J, with 5 bases between. CDR3 length equals 10 residues. Looked up from germline, CDR1 is MDHEN and CDR2 is SYDVKM. Written as DNA, the CDR3 is TGTGCCAGCAGTACGAGTGAGCAGTTCTTC. This gives the protein CASSTSEQFF.

The chain has TRBV28 and TRBJ1-6; possibly TRBD1 for D (6 bases). Germline-derived CDR1 and CDR2 are MDHEN and SYDVKM. The CDR3 spans 12 residues. V shed 6 bases and J shed 8 bases, with 8 bases lying between them. In DNA, the CDR3 is TGTGCCAGCAGATCAGGGGATTCACCCCTCCACTTT. This sequence encodes CASRSGDSPLHF.

This clone has a handful of counts. The chain has TRBV18 and TRBJ2-2; D ambiguous. V lost 6 bases, J lost 6 bases, and 8 bases lay in between. CDR3 length: 12 residues. Per the germline V gene, CDR1 is KGHSH and CDR2 is LQKENI. CDR3 bases: TGTGCCAGCTCCCCAAGCTCCGGGGAGCTGTTTTTT. As protein: CASSPSSGELFF. Filled out from reference TRBV18 and TRBJ2-2, the complete variable domain reads NAGVMQNPRHLVRRRGQEARLRCSPMKGHSHVYWYRQLPEEGLKFMVYLQKENIIDESGMPKERFSAEFPKEGPSILRIQQVVRGDSAAYFCASSPSSGELFFGEGSRLTVL.

The V gene is TRBV6-4, the J gene TRBJ2-1, with a weak D call TRBD1 (5 bases). CDR1 is MRHNA, CDR2 SNTAGT, per germline. CDR3 size: 15 residues. Deletions cut 3 bases from V and 4 bases from J, with 13 bases between. Here the CDR3 reads CASSDRGSGYNEQFF. The CDR3 nucleotides read TGTGCCAGCAGTGATAGGGGCTCCGGGTACAATGAGCAGTTCTTC.

V gene TRBV29-1 combines with J gene TRBJ2-5, with D tentatively TRBD2 (5 bases). CDR3 length: 18 amino acids. Germline V gives CDR1 SQVTM, CDR2 ANQGSEA. V lost 0 bases to trimming and J lost 2 bases, with 22 bases between them. Here the CDR3 DNA reads TGCAGCGTTGAAGATGACGGGGAGAAGGTTTCGTATCAAGAGACCCAGTACTTC. It encodes CSVEDDGEKVSYQETQYF.

The V call is TRBV11-2, the J call TRBJ1-6; 8 nucleotides line up with TRBD1. CDR3 length: 16 residues. Germline V gene data show CDR1 as SGHAT and CDR2 as FQNNGV. V lost 3 bases and J lost 2; bases outside the gene matches: 3. CDR3 DNA: TGTGCCAGCAGCTTGACAGGGGTCACCTATAATTCACCCCTCCACTTT. Protein product: CASSLTGVTYNSPLHF. Full variable domain (remainder filled in from reference TRBV11-2 and TRBJ1-6): EAGVAQSPRYKIIEKRQSVAFWCNPISGHATLYWYQQILGQGPKLLIQFQNNGVVDDSQLPKDRFSAERLKGVDSTLKIQPAKLEDSAVYLCASSLTGVTYNSPLHFGNGTRLTVT.

This chain connects TRBV19 to TRBJ2-5; TRBD1 matches at 9 bases. The CDR3 extends over 14 amino acids. Germline CDR1 is LNHDA and CDR2 is SQIVND (reference sequence). Trimming removed 3 bases from V and 6 bases from J; junction bases left unmatched: 5. CDR3 nucleotides: TGTGCCAGTAGTATGAGACAGGGGGGGAAGACCCAGTACTTC. Its translation: CASSMRQGGKTQYF.

The chain employs TRBV29-1 and TRBJ2-1, with a tentative D call TRBD1 (6 bases). Trimming took off 3 bases at V and 1 base at J, with 10 bases between the two ends. There are 14 residues in the CDR3. Per germline, CDR1 SQVTM and CDR2 ANQGSEA. As DNA, the CDR3 is TGCAGCGTTGAGGCGCAGGGGTCCTACAATGAGCAGTTCTTC. Its translation: CSVEAQGSYNEQFF.

The chain uses TRBV28 and TRBJ2-7; 11 bases fit TRBD2. Germline V gene lookup returns CDR1 MDHEN and CDR2 SYDVKM. The CDR3 length is 20 residues. V gave up 1 base and J gave up 7 bases; unmatched junction bases: 21. The CDR3 loop reads CASSLFPLTSGSRILWEQYF. The CDR3 DNA reads TGTGCCAGCAGTTTATTCCCCCTCACTAGCGGGAGTAGAATTCTATGGGAGCAGTACTTC. The variable domain in full, completed from reference TRBV28 and TRBJ2-7, reads DVKVTQSSRYLVKRTGEKVFLECVQDMDHENMFWYRQDPGLGLRLIYFSYDVKMKEKGDIPEGYSVSREKKERFSLILESASTNQTSMYLCASSLFPLTSGSRILWEQYFGPGTRLTVT.

This sequence joins TRBV11-2 and TRBJ2-7; D is uncertain. The CDR3 sequence is 13 residues long. Trimming pared 0 bases from V and 3 bases from J, leaving 6 bases between. The germline CDR1 and CDR2 sequences are SGHAT and FQNNGV. The CDR3 loop reads CASSLELIYEQYF. Here the CDR3 DNA reads TGTGCCAGCAGCTTAGAGTTAATCTACGAGCAGTACTTC.